This T cell receptor beta chain was retrieved from a study of post-analysis software for immune sequencing data. Background on the study: The patients showed relapsing-remitting, secondary progressive and progressive-relapsing multiple sclerosis courses.

Sequencing libraries made from TCR beta cDNA carried unique molecular identifiers. Input of roughly 1 to 11 million T cells yielded 400,000 to 550,000 cDNA molecules. TCRdb itself ran the PCR reads through MiXCR, one entry per CDR3 protein. Of roughly 870,000 distinct CDR3 sequences listed, about 53% were seen once; the top ten hold about 4.8%. Germline CDR1 is DFQATT and CDR2 is SNEGSKA (reference sequence). The CDR3 sequence is 13 residues long. The V end was cut by 4 bases, the J end by 1 base, with 10 bases between. Worth noting for this clonotype: Antigen: not known.

Findings and limits, study-wide: Batch-matched samples strongly co-clustered by F measure. Patients showed TRBV5-6, TRBV5-1 and TRBV20-1 among a handful of TRBV segments more frequent than in controls. The normalized Chao1 diversity of multiple sclerosis patients was significantly lower than that of controls.

Specimen: blood. The source is a girl aged 10 to 17 with multiple sclerosis. This chain joins TRBV20-1 and TRBJ1-1; no reliable D call. In nucleotides, the CDR3 is TGCAGTGCTACGGTGACCGGGAACACTGAAGCTTTCTTT. Encoded protein: CSATVTGNTEAFF.